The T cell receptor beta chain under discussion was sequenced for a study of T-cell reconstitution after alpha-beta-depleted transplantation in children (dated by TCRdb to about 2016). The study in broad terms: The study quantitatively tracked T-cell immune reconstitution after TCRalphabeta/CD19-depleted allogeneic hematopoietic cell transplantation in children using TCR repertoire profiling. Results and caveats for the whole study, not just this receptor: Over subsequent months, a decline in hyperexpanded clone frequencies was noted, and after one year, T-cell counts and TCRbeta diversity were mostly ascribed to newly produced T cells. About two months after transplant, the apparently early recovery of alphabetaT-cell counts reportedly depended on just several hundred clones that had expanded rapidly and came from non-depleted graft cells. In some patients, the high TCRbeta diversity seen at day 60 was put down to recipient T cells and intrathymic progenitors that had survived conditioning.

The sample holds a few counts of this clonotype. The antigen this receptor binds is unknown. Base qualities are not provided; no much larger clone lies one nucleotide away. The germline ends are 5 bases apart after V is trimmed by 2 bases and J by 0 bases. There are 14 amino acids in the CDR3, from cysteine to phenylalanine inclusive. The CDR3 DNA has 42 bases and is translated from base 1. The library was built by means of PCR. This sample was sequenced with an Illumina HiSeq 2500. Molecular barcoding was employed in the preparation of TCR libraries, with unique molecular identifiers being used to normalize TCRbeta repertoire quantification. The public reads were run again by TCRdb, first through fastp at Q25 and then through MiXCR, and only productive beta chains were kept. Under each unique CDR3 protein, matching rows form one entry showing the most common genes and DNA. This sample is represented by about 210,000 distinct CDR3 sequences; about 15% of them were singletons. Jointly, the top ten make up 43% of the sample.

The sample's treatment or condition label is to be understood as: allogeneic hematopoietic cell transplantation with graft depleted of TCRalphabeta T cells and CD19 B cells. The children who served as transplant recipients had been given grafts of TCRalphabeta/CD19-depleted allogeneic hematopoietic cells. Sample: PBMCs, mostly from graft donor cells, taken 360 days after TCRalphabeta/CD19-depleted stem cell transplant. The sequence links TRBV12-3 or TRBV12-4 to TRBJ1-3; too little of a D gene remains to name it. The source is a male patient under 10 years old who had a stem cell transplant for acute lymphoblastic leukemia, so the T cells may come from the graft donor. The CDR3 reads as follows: CASSLRLSGNTIYF. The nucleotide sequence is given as TGTGCCAGCAGTTTACGGCTCTCTGGAAACACCATATATTTT.